This record looks at one T cell receptor (beta chain) sequence and its context. The PCR used 60 Vbeta and 13 Jbeta primers. The data were produced by immunoSEQ multiplex PCR, yet TCRdb's version contains in-frame clones alone and is incomplete. Among over 150,000 clones listed, 81% were seen once. This sample was included in a study of cytomegalovirus exposure and HLA in healthy donors. Study context: Prior work identified 95 million to 120 million unique TCR beta sequences in 150 million to 200 million T cells.

Sequencing was done on a sample of PBMCs. This TCR was recovered from a woman aged 45-60 years in good health and CMV-seronegative.

The CDR3 spells CASSVGQTSNQPQHF. CDR3 bases: TGTGCCAGCAGCGTAGGACAGACTAGCAATCAGCCCCAGCATTTT. The genes are TRBV9 and TRBJ1-5, with D perhaps matching TRBD1 (5 bases). The V end was cut by 0 bases, the J end by 0 bases, with 7 bases between. Germline V lookup: CDR1 SGDLS, CDR2 YYNGEE. The CDR3 covers 15 residues.